These T cell receptor beta chains were read from a single sample in a study of metastatic and nonmetastatic thyroid tumors. TCRdb reprocessed the PCR reads via MiXCR. The sample has around 25,000 clones, around 25% seen once. Sample: blood. The receptor set was obtained from a female donor with papillary thyroid cancer or a benign thyroid nodule (not recorded which). Some clones in this sample may be carry-over from other donors' samples. Each CDR3 is given with its conserved first and last residue. The D gene is left open where the match is weak. Some rows have no size entry. The others give once, few or many, or a class for an expanded clone.

V gene: TRBV27; clone size: many; J gene: TRBJ2-5; D gene: .; CDR3 protein: CASSLTGRGGETQYF; CDR3 DNA: TGTGCCAGCAGTTTAACCGGGAGAGGAGGAGAGACCCAGTACTTC
V gene: TRBV7-9; clone size: .; J gene: TRBJ2-2; D gene: .; CDR3 protein: CASTTRATGELFF; CDR3 DNA: TGTGCCAGCACCACCCGGGCCACCGGGGAGCTGTTTTTT
V gene: TRBV20-1; clone size: .; J gene: TRBJ2-1; D gene: TRBD2; CDR3 protein: CSARDGLAGTYNEQFF; CDR3 DNA: TGCAGTGCTAGAGACGGACTAGCGGGGACCTACAATGAGCAGTTCTTC
V gene: TRBV3-1; clone size: .; J gene: TRBJ1-2; D gene: .; CDR3 protein: CASSPQGGANYGYTF; CDR3 DNA: TGTGCCAGCAGCCCCCAAGGAGGTGCTAACTATGGCTACACCTTC
V gene: TRBV20-1; clone size: .; J gene: TRBJ2-6; D gene: .; CDR3 protein: CSALGSGVNVLTF; CDR3 DNA: TGCAGTGCACTCGGCTCTGGAGTCAACGTCCTGACTTTC
V gene: TRBV11-2; clone size: many; J gene: TRBJ2-2; D gene: .; CDR3 protein: CASSLGAPYSNTGELFF; CDR3 DNA: TGTGCCAGCAGCTTAGGAGCCCCGTACTCGAACACCGGGGAGCTGTTTTTT
V gene: TRBV6-1; clone size: .; J gene: TRBJ2-7; D gene: .; CDR3 protein: CASSLESSCEHYF; CDR3 DNA: TGTGCCAGCAGTTTGGAGAGCTCCTGTGAGCATTACTTC
V gene: TRBV28; clone size: medium-sized; J gene: TRBJ1-1; D gene: .; CDR3 protein: CASSSRTVEAFF; CDR3 DNA: TGTGCCAGCAGTTCACGGACAGTTGAAGCTTTCTTT
V gene: TRBV6-1; clone size: few; J gene: TRBJ1-1; D gene: TRBD1; CDR3 protein: CASSSTGDTEAFF; CDR3 DNA: TGTGCCAGCAGTTCTACAGGGGACACTGAAGCTTTCTTT
V gene: TRBV6-2/TRBV6-3; clone size: few; J gene: TRBJ1-1; D gene: TRBD1; CDR3 protein: CASSRQGEYTEAFF; CDR3 DNA: TGTGCCAGCAGTAGACAGGGGGAGTACACTGAAGCTTTCTTT
V gene: TRBV5-4; clone size: many; J gene: TRBJ2-5; D gene: .; CDR3 protein: CASKGAGQETQYF; CDR3 DNA: TGTGCCAGCAAGGGAGCGGGCCAAGAGACCCAGTACTTC
V gene: TRBV10-3; clone size: few; J gene: TRBJ1-5; D gene: TRBD1; CDR3 protein: CASSTGDNNQPQHF; CDR3 DNA: TGTGCCTCCTCAACAGGGGATAACAATCAGCCCCAGCATTTT
V gene: TRBV7-3; clone size: .; J gene: TRBJ2-1; D gene: .; CDR3 protein: CASRPGLDHSEQFF; CDR3 DNA: TGTGCCAGTAGGCCCGGACTGGACCATAGTGAGCAGTTCTTC
V gene: TRBV6-1; clone size: medium-sized; J gene: TRBJ2-7; D gene: TRBD2; CDR3 protein: CASRGGRNYEQYF; CDR3 DNA: TGTGCCAGTAGGGGCGGGAGGAATTACGAGCAGTACTTC
V gene: TRBV18; clone size: many; J gene: TRBJ1-5; D gene: .; CDR3 protein: CASSLQTGVLQPQHF; CDR3 DNA: TGTGCCAGCTCACTCCAAACGGGGGTCCTTCAGCCCCAGCATTTT
V gene: TRBV2; clone size: medium-sized; J gene: TRBJ1-2; D gene: .; CDR3 protein: CASSSRGTYGYTF; CDR3 DNA: TGTGCCAGCAGTTCCCGGGGGACCTATGGCTACACCTTC
V gene: TRBV15; clone size: few; J gene: TRBJ2-3; D gene: .; CDR3 protein: CATSRPGRHTDTQYF; CDR3 DNA: TGTGCCACCAGCAGACCGGGACGACACACAGATACGCAGTATTTT
V gene: TRBV20-1; clone size: .; J gene: TRBJ1-1; D gene: TRBD1; CDR3 protein: CSARQGLSTEAFF; CDR3 DNA: TGCAGTGCAAGACAGGGGCTTAGTACTGAAGCTTTCTTT
V gene: TRBV25-1; clone size: many; J gene: TRBJ2-2; D gene: .; CDR3 protein: CASSSRANTGELFF; CDR3 DNA: TGTGCCAGCAGCTCACGGGCGAACACCGGGGAGCTGTTTTTT
V gene: TRBV27; clone size: many; J gene: TRBJ2-3; D gene: .; CDR3 protein: CASSSYQARGTDTQYF; CDR3 DNA: TGTGCCAGCAGTAGCTACCAGGCGAGGGGCACAGATACGCAGTATTTT
V gene: TRBV6-2/TRBV6-3; clone size: medium-sized; J gene: TRBJ1-1; D gene: TRBD1; CDR3 protein: CASSWGQGASSEAFF; CDR3 DNA: TGTGCCAGCAGTTGGGGACAGGGCGCCTCTTCCGAAGCTTTCTTT
V gene: TRBV15; clone size: .; J gene: TRBJ1-5; D gene: .; CDR3 protein: CATSSDAEPQHF; CDR3 DNA: TGTGCCACCAGCAGTGATGCTGAGCCCCAGCATTTT
V gene: TRBV6-5; clone size: .; J gene: TRBJ2-1; D gene: TRBD2; CDR3 protein: CASSRLAGGINEQFF; CDR3 DNA: TGTGCCAGCAGTCGACTAGCGGGAGGGATAAATGAGCAGTTCTTC
V gene: TRBV9; clone size: many; J gene: TRBJ2-3; D gene: .; CDR3 protein: CASSEEVIGRKHTQYF; CDR3 DNA: TGTGCCAGCAGCGAGGAGGTAATAGGGAGAAAACATACGCAGTATTTT
V gene: TRBV19; clone size: few; J gene: TRBJ2-1; D gene: TRBD2; CDR3 protein: CASSRRLAGNHNEQFF; CDR3 DNA: TGTGCCAGTTCGAGGCGGCTAGCGGGGAATCACAATGAGCAGTTCTTC
V gene: TRBV4-2; clone size: .; J gene: TRBJ2-6; D gene: .; CDR3 protein: CASSQAGSPSGANVLTF; CDR3 DNA: TGTGCCAGCAGCCAAGCAGGGAGCCCCTCTGGGGCCAACGTCCTGACTTTC
V gene: TRBV28; clone size: medium-sized; J gene: TRBJ1-1; D gene: .; CDR3 protein: CASSFGPGTAFF; CDR3 DNA: TGTGCCAGCAGTTTTGGTCCCGGGACGGCTTTCTTT
V gene: TRBV3-1; clone size: few; J gene: TRBJ1-1; D gene: .; CDR3 protein: CASSFGTSSSEAFF; CDR3 DNA: TGTGCCAGCAGCTTTGGGACGTCTTCCTCTGAAGCTTTCTTT
V gene: TRBV10-2; clone size: many; J gene: TRBJ2-2; D gene: TRBD2; CDR3 protein: CASRRLLAGHTGELFF; CDR3 DNA: TGCGCCAGCAGACGCCTCCTAGCGGGACACACCGGGGAGCTGTTTTTT
V gene: TRBV20-1; clone size: .; J gene: TRBJ2-5; D gene: TRBD2; CDR3 protein: CSALGTSGPQYF; CDR3 DNA: TGCAGTGCTCTGGGGACTAGCGGGCCTCAGTACTTC
V gene: TRBV15; clone size: .; J gene: TRBJ1-2; D gene: .; CDR3 protein: CATSPGAYYCYTF; CDR3 DNA: TGTGCCACCAGCCCTGGGGCATATTATTGCTACACCTTC
V gene: TRBV11-2; clone size: many; J gene: TRBJ2-3; D gene: .; CDR3 protein: CASSQGSDTQYF; CDR3 DNA: TGTGCCAGCAGCCAAGGTTCAGATACGCAGTATTTT
V gene: TRBV28; clone size: many; J gene: TRBJ2-6; D gene: TRBD1; CDR3 protein: CASSWVGGSGSGANVLTF; CDR3 DNA: TGTGCCAGCAGTTGGGTAGGGGGCTCCGGCTCTGGGGCCAACGTCCTGACTTTC
V gene: TRBV6-6; clone size: medium-sized; J gene: TRBJ1-6; D gene: .; CDR3 protein: CASSPEYLRAAYNSPLHF; CDR3 DNA: TGTGCCAGCAGTCCCGAATATCTCAGGGCGGCCTATAATTCACCCCTCCACTTT
V gene: TRBV4-1; clone size: many; J gene: TRBJ2-5; D gene: .; CDR3 protein: CASSQTSGERIFF; CDR3 DNA: TGCGCCAGCAGCCAAACTTCCGGGGAGCGTATCTTCTTC
V gene: TRBV19; clone size: .; J gene: TRBJ2-7; D gene: .; CDR3 protein: CASSLGDSEQYF; CDR3 DNA: TGTGCCAGCAGTTTAGGGGACTCCGAGCAGTACTTC
V gene: TRBV6-1; clone size: few; J gene: TRBJ1-3; D gene: .; CDR3 protein: CASSGVSSGNTIYF; CDR3 DNA: TGTGCCAGTTCAGGGGTTTCCTCTGGAAACACCATATATTTT
V gene: TRBV30; clone size: .; J gene: TRBJ1-3; D gene: .; CDR3 protein: CAYSGSGDTIYF; CDR3 DNA: TGTGCCTACTCCGGGTCTGGTGACACCATATATTTT
V gene: TRBV12-5; clone size: .; J gene: TRBJ1-1; D gene: .; CDR3 protein: CASGSYDVEALF; CDR3 DNA: TGTGCTAGTGGTTCCTATGACGTAGAAGCTCTCTTT
V gene: TRBV11-1; clone size: .; J gene: TRBJ2-5; D gene: .; CDR3 protein: CASSLSLGRSPQETQYF; CDR3 DNA: TGTGCCAGCAGCTTGTCACTGGGTCGTTCCCCCCAAGAGACCCAGTACTTC
V gene: TRBV20-1; clone size: once; J gene: TRBJ1-2; D gene: .; CDR3 protein: CSATRSQTGLYGYTF; CDR3 DNA: TGCAGTGCTACCCGTTCCCAGACGGGCCTCTATGGCTACACCTTC
V gene: TRBV30; clone size: many; J gene: TRBJ2-3; D gene: TRBD2; CDR3 protein: CAWSTGGPGVDTQYF; CDR3 DNA: TGTGCCTGGAGCACGGGAGGGCCGGGGGTAGATACGCAGTATTTT
V gene: TRBV10-3; clone size: many; J gene: TRBJ2-1; D gene: .; CDR3 protein: CAISQTGTAPNEQFF; CDR3 DNA: TGTGCCATCAGTCAGACCGGGACTGCTCCCAATGAGCAGTTCTTC
V gene: TRBV6-1; clone size: few; J gene: TRBJ1-4; D gene: .; CDR3 protein: CASSQIQCSGEKLFF; CDR3 DNA: TGTGCCAGCAGTCAGATACAGTGTAGTGGTGAAAAACTGTTTTTT
V gene: TRBV7-7; clone size: many; J gene: TRBJ2-1; D gene: TRBD2; CDR3 protein: CASSFGLAAYNEQFF; CDR3 DNA: TGTGCTAGCAGCTTCGGGCTAGCGGCATACAATGAGCAGTTCTTC